These T cell receptor beta chains were read from a single sample in a study of HIV-infected patients and healthy controls. Via MiXCR, TCRdb re-called the 5' RACE reads, giving one row per CDR3 protein. Of around 9,000 distinct CDR3 sequences in the sample, about 5% were seen once. The sample consisted of blood. The receptors shown here come from an adult in good health. The CDR3 runs from the conserved cysteine through the conserved F or W. D genes are given only for firm matches. Not all rows give a size; the values are once, few, many and, for expanded clones, a class.

cdr3_length | j_call | d_call | v_call | clone_size | cdr3_aa | cdr3_nt
16 | TRBJ2-1 | - | TRBV4-3 | medium-sized | CASSQGHYAGYNEQFF | TGCGCCAGCAGCCAAGGACACTACGCGGGATACAATGAGCAGTTCTTC
16 | TRBJ2-5 | - | TRBV7-3 | - | CASSAVGAGALETQYF | TGTGCCAGCAGCGCAGTGGGGGCGGGGGCGTTAGAGACCCAGTACTTC
13 | TRBJ1-2 | - | TRBV28 | - | CASSFLGLYGYTF | TGTGCCAGCAGTTTTCTAGGTCTCTATGGCTACACCTTC
20 | TRBJ2-1 | TRBD2 | TRBV2 | medium-sized | CASSEGRGGRYLSSYNEQFF | TGTGCCAGCAGTGAAGGGCGCGGGGGGCGCTATCTTAGCTCCTACAATGAGCAGTTCTTC
16 | TRBJ2-1 | TRBD2 | TRBV19 | - | CASSIRGGTNSNEQFF | TGTGCCAGTAGTATACGGGGGGGGACTAATTCCAATGAGCAGTTCTTC
16 | TRBJ1-1 | - | TRBV20-1 | many | CSVVLSVWGANTEAFF | TGCAGTGTGGTCCTTAGTGTTTGGGGGGCGAACACTGAAGCTTTCTTT
16 | TRBJ2-3 | - | TRBV5-4 | - | CASSLAGRRSTDTQYF | TGTGCCAGCAGCTTGGCAGGGAGACGTAGCACAGATACGCAGTATTTT
12 | TRBJ2-2 | - | TRBV15 | - | CATSTNTGELFF | TGTGCCACCAGCACCAACACCGGGGAGCTGTTTTTT
13 | TRBJ1-5 | - | TRBV11-2 | many | CASSLDPTQPQHF | TGTGCCAGCAGCTTAGATCCGACTCAGCCCCAGCATTTT
14 | TRBJ2-5 | - | TRBV6-5 | few | CASSSPGRRETQYF | TGTGCCAGCAGTTCCCCGGGACGGAGAGAGACCCAGTACTTC
16 | TRBJ2-2 | - | TRBV9 | medium-sized | CASSVGVLTLTGELFF | TGTGCCAGCAGCGTAGGTGTTTTGACGCTCACCGGGGAGCTGTTTTTT
14 | TRBJ1-2 | TRBD1 | TRBV2 | many | CASSRDRDAYGYTF | TGTGCCAGCAGCCGCGACAGGGATGCCTATGGCTACACCTTC
13 | TRBJ2-1 | - | TRBV30 | many | CAWRTRGDNEQFF | TGTGCCTGGAGGACTAGGGGGGACAATGAGCAGTTCTTC
17 | TRBJ2-2 | - | TRBV3-1 | many | CASTPTIGDANTGELFF | TGTGCCAGCACCCCCACCATTGGGGATGCGAACACCGGGGAGCTGTTTTTT
15 | TRBJ2-5 | TRBD1 | TRBV7-6 | medium-sized | CASSETGGWSETQYF | TGTGCCAGCAGCGAAACAGGGGGGTGGTCGGAGACCCAGTACTTC
13 | TRBJ1-1 | - | TRBV30 | medium-sized | CAWSVRADTEAFF | TGTGCCTGGAGTGTACGGGCCGACACTGAAGCTTTCTTT
16 | TRBJ2-7 | TRBD1 | TRBV5-6 | many | CASSFMAGTGAYEQYF | TGTGCCAGCAGCTTTATGGCCGGGACAGGGGCCTACGAGCAGTACTTC
12 | TRBJ1-2 | TRBD1 | TRBV20-1 | medium-sized | CSAISGTGVYTF | TGCAGTGCTATTTCCGGGACAGGGGTCTACACCTTC
15 | TRBJ2-7 | TRBD1 | TRBV7-2 | medium-sized | CASSRGTGNPTEQYF | TGTGCCAGCAGCCGGGGGACAGGGAACCCTACCGAGCAGTACTTC
12 | TRBJ2-1 | TRBD2 | TRBV14 | many | CATGTRYNEQFF | TGTGCCACCGGGACTAGGTACAATGAGCAGTTCTTC
13 | TRBJ1-1 | - | TRBV9 | medium-sized | CASSPRRQAEAFF | TGTGCCAGCAGCCCCAGAAGACAGGCTGAAGCTTTCTTT
13 | TRBJ2-7 | TRBD1 | TRBV7-9 | medium-sized | CASSPDRGREQYF | TGTGCCAGCAGCCCTGACAGGGGACGCGAGCAGTACTTC
14 | TRBJ1-2 | - | TRBV6-1 | few | CASRPGGLRRGYTF | TGTGCCAGCAGGCCGGGAGGTCTAAGGAGAGGCTACACCTTC
13 | TRBJ2-3 | - | TRBV20-1 | medium-sized | CSVGFGAADTQYF | TGCAGTGTGGGGTTCGGCGCCGCAGATACGCAGTATTTT
17 | TRBJ2-5 | - | TRBV15 | medium-sized | CATSSFARGRYQETQYF | TGTGCCACCAGCAGTTTTGCACGGGGGAGGTACCAAGAGACCCAGTACTTC
13 | TRBJ1-4 | - | TRBV3-1 | many | CASSWGANEKLFF | TGTGCCAGCAGCTGGGGCGCGAATGAAAAACTGTTTTTT
18 | TRBJ2-6 | - | TRBV19 | many | CASTPHGGASSGANVLTF | TGTGCCAGTACCCCTCACGGGGGCGCGAGCTCTGGGGCCAACGTCCTGACTTTC
10 | TRBJ2-3 | - | TRBV20-1 | medium-sized | CSASADTQYF | TGCAGTGCTAGCGCAGATACGCAGTATTTT
15 | TRBJ2-1 | TRBD2 | TRBV7-9 | medium-sized | CASNLGLAGVDEQFF | TGTGCCAGCAACCTCGGACTAGCGGGAGTCGATGAGCAGTTCTTC
15 | TRBJ2-1 | - | TRBV21-1 | many | CASSGRDRRLNEQFF | TGTGCCAGCAGCGGAAGGGACAGGAGACTCAATGAGCAGTTCTTC
16 | TRBJ1-5 | TRBD1 | TRBV6-5 | medium-sized | CASSKSGTGGNQPQHF | TGTGCCAGCAGTAAATCCGGGACAGGGGGCAATCAGCCCCAGCATTTT
15 | TRBJ1-4 | - | TRBV9 | many | CASSRSSPGGEKLFF | TGTGCCAGCAGCCGTAGCTCGCCTGGAGGGGAAAAACTGTTTTTT
16 | TRBJ2-1 | TRBD2 | TRBV19 | many | CASSLPLAVAGLIQFF | TGTGCCAGTAGCTTGCCCCTAGCGGTGGCCGGTTTGATTCAGTTCTTC
15 | TRBJ2-1 | TRBD2 | TRBV6-2/TRBV6-3 | - | CASSASGANHNEQFF | TGTGCCAGCAGTGCTAGCGGGGCGAATCACAATGAGCAGTTCTTC
13 | TRBJ1-1 | - | TRBV6-1 | medium-sized | CASINRMNTEAFF | TGTGCCAGCATAAACCGAATGAACACTGAAGCTTTCTTT
15 | TRBJ2-7 | TRBD1 | TRBV2 | medium-sized | CASSLWGQGSYEQYF | TGTGCCAGCAGTTTATGGGGACAGGGGTCCTACGAGCAGTACTTC
17 | TRBJ1-6 | - | TRBV25-1 | - | CASSGRGRSSYNSPLHF | TGTGCCAGCAGTGGAAGGGGCAGGAGCTCCTATAATTCACCCCTCCACTTT
14 | TRBJ2-7 | - | TRBV6-1 | many | CASSRQEGPYEQYF | TGTGCCAGCAGTAGACAGGAAGGGCCCTACGAGCAGTACTTC
14 | TRBJ2-7 | - | TRBV27 | many | CASSLYKEPVEQYF | TGTGCCAGCAGTTTGTACAAAGAACCCGTAGAGCAGTACTTC
15 | TRBJ1-1 | - | TRBV4-3 | medium-sized | CASSQDNRLNTEAFF | TGCGCCAGCAGCCAAGATAACAGACTGAACACTGAAGCTTTCTTT
16 | TRBJ1-5 | TRBD1 | TRBV4-2 | medium-sized | CASSQVGLTGHQPQHF | TGTGCCAGCAGCCAAGTGGGCCTGACAGGGCACCAGCCCCAGCATTTT
13 | TRBJ2-6 | - | TRBV6-1 | many | CASGPSGANVLTF | TGTGCCAGCGGCCCCTCTGGGGCCAACGTCCTGACTTTC
13 | TRBJ2-7 | - | TRBV28 | medium-sized | CASRLGQNYEQYF | TGTGCCAGCAGACTCGGACAGAACTACGAGCAGTACTTC
17 | TRBJ2-2 | TRBD2 | TRBV12-3/TRBV12-4 | many | CASNDDRGGLNTGELFF | TGTGCCAGCAATGACGATCGGGGGGGCCTGAACACCGGGGAGCTGTTTTTT
12 | TRBJ2-7 | TRBD2 | TRBV7-2 | few | CASSWAKGLATF | TGTGCCAGCAGCTGGGCCAAGGGACTAGCGACCTTC
17 | TRBJ2-1 | TRBD2 | TRBV5-6 | medium-sized | CASSRISGRATYNEQFF | TGTGCCAGCAGCCGTATTAGCGGGAGGGCCACCTACAATGAGCAGTTCTTC
13 | TRBJ1-1 | - | TRBV7-2 | once | CASSLDTNTEAFF | TGTGCCAGCAGCTTAGACACGAACACTGAAGCTTTCTTT
15 | TRBJ1-2 | TRBD1 | TRBV7-2 | - | CASSTDRGRIYGYTF | TGTGCCAGCAGCACGGACAGGGGGCGCATCTATGGCTACACCTTC
15 | TRBJ1-2 | - | TRBV12-3/TRBV12-4 | many | CASSFSLGGGSGYTF | TGTGCCAGCAGTTTTAGCTTAGGTGGGGGAAGTGGCTACACCTTC